This TCR beta chain is from a study of graft-versus-host responses after intestinal transplantation. About this clone: The antigen is unknown.

Profiling relied on immunoSEQ multiplex PCR, and the TCRdb table lists in-frame clones only, not all of them. The table lists around 96,000 clones, over 75% of them singletons. The germline V gene encodes CDR1 SNHLY and CDR2 FYNNEI. CDR3 length: 11 residues. Trimming pared 6 bases from V and 7 bases from J, leaving 7 bases between. Overall study findings and caveats: GvH clones turned up in recipient marrow; some had shown up first in ileum or blood.

The sequence was obtained from a human patient who received an intestinal transplant, so some T cells may come from the graft donor. This material consisted of PBMCs, taken just under 460 days after intestinal transplant. V and J are TRBV2 and TRBJ2-4; D tentatively reads TRBD1 or TRBD2 (5 bases each). CDR3 DNA sequence: TGTGCCAGCAGGGGACCTAACATTCAGTACTTC. It is translated as CASRGPNIQYF.